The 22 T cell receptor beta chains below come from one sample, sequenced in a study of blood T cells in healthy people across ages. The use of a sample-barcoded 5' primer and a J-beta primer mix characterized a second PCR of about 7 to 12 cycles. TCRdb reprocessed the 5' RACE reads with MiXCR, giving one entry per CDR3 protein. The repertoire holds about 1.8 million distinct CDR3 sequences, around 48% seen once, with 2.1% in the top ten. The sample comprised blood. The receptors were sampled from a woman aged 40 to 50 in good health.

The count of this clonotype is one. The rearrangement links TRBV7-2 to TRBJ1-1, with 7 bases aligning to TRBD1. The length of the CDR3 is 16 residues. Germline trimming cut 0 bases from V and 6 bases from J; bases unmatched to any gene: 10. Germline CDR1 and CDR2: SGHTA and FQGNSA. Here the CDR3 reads CASSLATNRGMAEAFF. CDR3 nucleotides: TGTGCCAGCAGCTTAGCGACCAACAGGGGAATGGCTGAAGCTTTCTTT. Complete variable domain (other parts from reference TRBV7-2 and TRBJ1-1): GAGVSQSPSNKVTEKGKDVELRCDPISGHTALYWYRQSLGQGLEFLIYFQGNSAPDKSGLPSDRFSAERTGGSVSTLTIQRTQQEDSAVYLCASSLATNRGMAEAFFGQGTRLTVV.

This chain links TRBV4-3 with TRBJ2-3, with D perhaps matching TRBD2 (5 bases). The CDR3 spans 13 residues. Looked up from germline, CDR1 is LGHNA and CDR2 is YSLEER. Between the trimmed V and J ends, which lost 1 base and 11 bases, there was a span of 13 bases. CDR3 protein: CASSQAGFRGQYF. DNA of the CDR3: TGCGCCAGCAGCCAAGCAGGCTTCCGGGGGCAGTATTTT.

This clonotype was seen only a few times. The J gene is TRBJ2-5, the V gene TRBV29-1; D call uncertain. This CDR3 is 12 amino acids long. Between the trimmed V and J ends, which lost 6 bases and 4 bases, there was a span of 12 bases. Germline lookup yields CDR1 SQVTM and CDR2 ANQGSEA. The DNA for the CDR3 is TGCAGCGTGGCTTCGGCGACAGAGACCCAGTACTTC. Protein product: CSVASATETQYF.

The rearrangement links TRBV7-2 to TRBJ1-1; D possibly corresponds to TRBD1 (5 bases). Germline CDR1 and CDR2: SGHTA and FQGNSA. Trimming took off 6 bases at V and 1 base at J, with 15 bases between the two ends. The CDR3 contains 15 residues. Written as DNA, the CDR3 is TGTGCCAGCAGGGAGGGAGGGACCCCGAACACTGAAGCTTTCTTT. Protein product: CASREGGTPNTEAFF.

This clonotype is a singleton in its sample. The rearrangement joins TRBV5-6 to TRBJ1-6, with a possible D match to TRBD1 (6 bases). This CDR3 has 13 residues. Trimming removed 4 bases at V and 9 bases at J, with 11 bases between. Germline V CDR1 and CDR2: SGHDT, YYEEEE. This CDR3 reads CASSPRGTSPLHF. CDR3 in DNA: TGTGCCAGCAGCCCGAGGGGGACTTCACCCCTCCACTTT.

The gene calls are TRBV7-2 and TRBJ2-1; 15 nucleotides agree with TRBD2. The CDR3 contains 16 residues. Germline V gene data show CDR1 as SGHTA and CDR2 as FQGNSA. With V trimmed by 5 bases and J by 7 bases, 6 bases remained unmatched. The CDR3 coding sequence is TGTGCCAGCAGCCTCAGGACTAGCGGGGGGGTAAATGAGCAGTTCTTC. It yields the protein CASSLRTSGGVNEQFF.

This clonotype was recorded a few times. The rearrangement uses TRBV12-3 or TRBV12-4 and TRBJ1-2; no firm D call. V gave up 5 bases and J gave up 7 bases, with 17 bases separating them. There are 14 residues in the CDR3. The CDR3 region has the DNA TGTGCCAGCAGTCCGCGCGCGGCAGGCGGTGGCTACACCTTC. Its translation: CASSPRAAGGGYTF.

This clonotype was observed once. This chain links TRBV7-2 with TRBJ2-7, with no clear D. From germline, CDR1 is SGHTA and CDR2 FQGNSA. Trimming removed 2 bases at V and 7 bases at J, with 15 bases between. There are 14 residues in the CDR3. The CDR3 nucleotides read TGTGCCAGCAGCTTAAATCCCATAGGCAATGAGCAGTACTTC. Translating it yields CASSLNPIGNEQYF.

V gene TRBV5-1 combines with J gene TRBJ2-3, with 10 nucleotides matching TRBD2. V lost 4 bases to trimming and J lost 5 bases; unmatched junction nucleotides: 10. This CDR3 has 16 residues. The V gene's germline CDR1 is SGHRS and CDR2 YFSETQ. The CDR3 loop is CASSPRGLAGEDTQYF. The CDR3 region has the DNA TGCGCCAGCAGCCCCAGGGGGCTAGCGGGGGAAGATACGCAGTATTTT.

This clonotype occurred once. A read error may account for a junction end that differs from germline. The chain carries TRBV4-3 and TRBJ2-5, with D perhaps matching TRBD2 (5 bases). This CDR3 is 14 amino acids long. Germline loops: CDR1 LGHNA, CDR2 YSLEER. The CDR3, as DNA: TGCGCCAGCAGCCCTGGAGGTCTGCAAGAGACCCGGTACTTC. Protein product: CASSPGGLQETRYF.

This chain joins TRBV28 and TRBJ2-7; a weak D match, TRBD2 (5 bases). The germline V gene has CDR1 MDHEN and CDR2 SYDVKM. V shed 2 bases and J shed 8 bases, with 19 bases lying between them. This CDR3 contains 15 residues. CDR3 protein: CASSLDQRVAYKQYF. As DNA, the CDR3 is TGTGCCAGCAGTTTAGACCAGCGAGTAGCGTACAAGCAGTACTTC.

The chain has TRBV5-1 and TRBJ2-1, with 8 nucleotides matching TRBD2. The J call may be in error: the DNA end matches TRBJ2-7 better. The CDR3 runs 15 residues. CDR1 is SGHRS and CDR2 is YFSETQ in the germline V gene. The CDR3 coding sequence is TGCGCCAGCAGCCAGAGCGGGGGAACCTACAATGAGCAGTACTTC. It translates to CASSQSGGTYNEQYF.

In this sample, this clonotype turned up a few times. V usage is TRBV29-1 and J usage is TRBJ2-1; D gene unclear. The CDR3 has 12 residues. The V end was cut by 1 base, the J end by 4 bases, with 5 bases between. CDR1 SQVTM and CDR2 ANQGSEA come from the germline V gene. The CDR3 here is CSVEGLYNEQFF. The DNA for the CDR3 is TGCAGCGTTGAAGGCCTGTACAATGAGCAGTTCTTC.

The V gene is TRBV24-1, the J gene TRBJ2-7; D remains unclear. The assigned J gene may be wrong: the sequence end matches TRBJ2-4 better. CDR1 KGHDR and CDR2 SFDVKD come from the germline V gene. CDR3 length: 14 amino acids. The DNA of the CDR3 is TGTGCCACCAGTGACGCCGGGCCAAAAAACATTCAGTACTTC. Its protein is CATSDAGPKNIQYF.

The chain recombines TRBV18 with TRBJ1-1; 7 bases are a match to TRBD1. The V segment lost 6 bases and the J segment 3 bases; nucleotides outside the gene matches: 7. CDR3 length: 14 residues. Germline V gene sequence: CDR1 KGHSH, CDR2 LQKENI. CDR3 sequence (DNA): TGTGCCAGCTCTCGGGACAGCCGAGACACTGAAGCTTTCTTT. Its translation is CASSRDSRDTEAFF.

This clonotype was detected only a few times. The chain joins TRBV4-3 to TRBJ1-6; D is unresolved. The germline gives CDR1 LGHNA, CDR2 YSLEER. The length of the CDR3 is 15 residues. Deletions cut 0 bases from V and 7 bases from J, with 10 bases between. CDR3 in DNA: TGCGCCAGCAGCCAAGATTCAGGCGGAAATTCACCCCTCCACTTT. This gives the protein CASSQDSGGNSPLHF.

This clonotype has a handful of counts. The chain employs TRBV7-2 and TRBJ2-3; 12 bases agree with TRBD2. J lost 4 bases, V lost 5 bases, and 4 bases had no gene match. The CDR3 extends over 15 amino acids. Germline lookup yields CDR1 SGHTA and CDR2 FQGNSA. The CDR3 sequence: CASSQTSGGSDTQYF. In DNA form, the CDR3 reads TGTGCCAGCAGCCAGACTAGCGGGGGCTCAGATACGCAGTATTTT.

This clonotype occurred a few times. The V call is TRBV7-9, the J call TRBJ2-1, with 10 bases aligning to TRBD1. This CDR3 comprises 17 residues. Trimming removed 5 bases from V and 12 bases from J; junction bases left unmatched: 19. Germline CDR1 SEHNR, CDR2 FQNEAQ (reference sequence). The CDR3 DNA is TGTGCCAGCAGCCTCCAGGGCTGGGACAGGGGTCTTTTACGGCAGTTCTTC. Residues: CASSLQGWDRGLLRQFF.

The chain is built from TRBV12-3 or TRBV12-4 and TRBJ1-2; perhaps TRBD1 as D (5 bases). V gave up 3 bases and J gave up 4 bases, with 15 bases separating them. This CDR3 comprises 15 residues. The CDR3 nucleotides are TGTGCCAGCAGTTTTGGGGCAGGAACGATCTATGGCTACACCTTC. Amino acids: CASSFGAGTIYGYTF.

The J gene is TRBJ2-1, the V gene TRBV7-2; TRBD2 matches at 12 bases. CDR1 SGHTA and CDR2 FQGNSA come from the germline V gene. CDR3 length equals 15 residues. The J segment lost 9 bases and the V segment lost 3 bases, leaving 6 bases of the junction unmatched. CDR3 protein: CASSFTSGGQGEQFF. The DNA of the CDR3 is TGTGCCAGCAGCTTCACTAGCGGGGGGCAGGGTGAGCAGTTCTTC.

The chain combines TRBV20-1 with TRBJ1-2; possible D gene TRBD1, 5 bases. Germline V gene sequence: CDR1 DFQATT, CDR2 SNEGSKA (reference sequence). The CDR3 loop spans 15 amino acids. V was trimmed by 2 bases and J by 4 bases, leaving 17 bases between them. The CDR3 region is CSARPPVRGSYGYTF. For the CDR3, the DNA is TGCAGTGCTAGACCTCCGGTGCGGGGGAGCTATGGCTACACCTTC.

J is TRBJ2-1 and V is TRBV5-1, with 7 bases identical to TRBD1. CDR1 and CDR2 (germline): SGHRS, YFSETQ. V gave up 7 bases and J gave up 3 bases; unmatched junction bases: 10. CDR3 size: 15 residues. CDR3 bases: TGCGCCAGCGGCCCTACAGGGGCATTCTACAATGAGCAGTTCTTC. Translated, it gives CASGPTGAFYNEQFF.